The clone carrying this T cell receptor (beta chain) has a handful of counts. The data stem from a study of cytomegalovirus exposure and HLA in healthy donors. The PCR had 60 Vbeta and 13 Jbeta primers. Assay used: immunoSEQ multiplex PCR; TCRdb lists only in-frame clones, some missing. The table shows over 150,000 clones, with just under 80% occurring only once. The CDR3 has 16 amino acids. The V gene's germline CDR1 is SNHLY and CDR2 FYNNEI. V lost 5 bases, J lost 1 base, and 14 bases lay in between. This TCR was recovered from a woman in her fifties or sixties in good health and CMV-seronegative. Sequenced input: PBMCs. V and J are TRBV2 and TRBJ2-2; D call uncertain. CDR3 DNA: TGTGCCAGCAGTCGTGACTCATCACGGAACACCGGGGAGCTGTTTTTT. Amino acids: CASSRDSSRNTGELFF. Supplemented by reference TRBV2 and TRBJ2-2, the full variable domain reads EPEVTQTPSHQVTQMGQEVILRCVPISNHLYFYWYRQILGQKVEFLVSFYNNEISEKSEIFDDQFSVERPDGSNFTLKIRSTKLEDSAMYFCASSRDSSRNTGELFFGEGSRLTVL.